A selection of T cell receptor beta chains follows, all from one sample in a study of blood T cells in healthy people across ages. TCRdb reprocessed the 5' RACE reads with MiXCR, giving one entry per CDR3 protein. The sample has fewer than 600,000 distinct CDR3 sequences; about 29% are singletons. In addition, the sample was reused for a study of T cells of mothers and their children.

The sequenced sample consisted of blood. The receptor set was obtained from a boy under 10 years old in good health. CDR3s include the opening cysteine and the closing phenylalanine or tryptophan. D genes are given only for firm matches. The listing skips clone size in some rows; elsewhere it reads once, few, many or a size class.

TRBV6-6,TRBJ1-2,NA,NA,CASSYKSGFVNYGYTF,TGTGCCAGCAGTTACAAATCAGGGTTTGTCAACTATGGCTACACCTTC
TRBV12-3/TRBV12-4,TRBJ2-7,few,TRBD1,CASSSGQVYYEQYF,TGTGCCAGCAGTTCGGGACAGGTCTACTACGAGCAGTACTTC
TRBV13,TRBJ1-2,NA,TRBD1,CASSRGDRGYGYTF,TGTGCCAGCAGCAGAGGGGACAGGGGGTATGGCTACACCTTC
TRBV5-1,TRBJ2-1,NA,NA,CASSLRPQPQNEQFF,TGCGCCAGCAGCTTGAGGCCCCAACCTCAGAATGAGCAGTTCTTC
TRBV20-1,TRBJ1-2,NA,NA,CSASLKIDLAHGYTF,TGCAGTGCTTCTCTTAAAATCGATCTCGCCCATGGCTACACCTTC
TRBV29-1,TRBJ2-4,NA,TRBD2,CSVAGGNIQYF,TGCAGCGTTGCGGGGGGGAACATTCAGTACTTC
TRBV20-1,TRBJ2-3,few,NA,CSARGGTDTQYF,TGCAGTGCTAGGGGTGGCACAGATACGCAGTATTTT
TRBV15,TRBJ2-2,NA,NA,CATTGASFLTGELFF,TGTGCCACCACGGGGGCGTCCTTTCTTACCGGGGAGCTGTTTTTT
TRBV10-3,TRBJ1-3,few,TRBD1,CAITDRDSGNTIYF,TGTGCCATCACCGACAGGGACTCTGGAAACACCATATATTTT
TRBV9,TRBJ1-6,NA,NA,CASSAGTWDSPLHF,TGTGCCAGCAGCGCCGGGACGTGGGATTCACCCCTCCACTTT
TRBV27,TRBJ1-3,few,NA,CASSPNGVWTGNTIYF,TGTGCCAGCAGCCCGAACGGGGTTTGGACTGGAAACACCATATATTTT
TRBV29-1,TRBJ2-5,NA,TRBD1,CSVEDGGQGTTAGQYF,TGCAGCGTTGAAGATGGGGGACAGGGGACCACCGCGGGGCAGTACTTC
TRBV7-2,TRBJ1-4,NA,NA,CASSFMGLSNEKLFF,TGTGCCAGCAGCTTCATGGGACTAAGCAATGAAAAACTGTTTTTT
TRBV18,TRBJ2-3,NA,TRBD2,CASSHPGLATDTQYF,TGTGCCAGCTCACATCCGGGACTAGCCACAGATACGCAGTATTTT
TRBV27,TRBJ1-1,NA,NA,CASSRQVNTEAFF,TGTGCCAGCAGTAGACAGGTGAACACTGAAGCTTTCTTT
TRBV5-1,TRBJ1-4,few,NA,CASSFIGATEEKLFF,TGCGCCAGCAGCTTTATCGGGGCAACGGAGGAAAAACTGTTTTTT
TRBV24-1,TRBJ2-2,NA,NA,CATSGGGTGELFF,TGTGCCACCAGCGGTGGGGGAACCGGGGAGCTGTTTTTT
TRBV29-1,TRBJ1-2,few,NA,CSVGEGYGYTF,TGCAGCGTTGGGGAAGGGTATGGCTACACCTTC
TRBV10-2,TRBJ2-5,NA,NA,CASSVAGRYETQYF,TGCGCCAGCAGTGTGGCCGGCCGATATGAGACCCAGTACTTC
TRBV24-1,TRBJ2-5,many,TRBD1,CATSDPTGDQETQYF,TGTGCCACCAGTGATCCAACAGGGGACCAAGAGACCCAGTACTTC
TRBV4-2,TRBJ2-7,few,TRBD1,CASSRGTGTYYEQYF,TGTGCCAGCAGCCGCGGGACAGGGACGTACTACGAGCAGTACTTC
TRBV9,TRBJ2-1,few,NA,CASSVAKGRDEQFF,TGTGCCAGCAGCGTAGCTAAGGGCCGCGATGAGCAGTTCTTC
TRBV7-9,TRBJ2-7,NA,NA,CASSFGRVGYYEQYF,TGTGCCAGCAGCTTTGGGAGAGTCGGGTACTACGAGCAGTACTTC
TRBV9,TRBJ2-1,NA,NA,CASSVVGAPSSYNEQFF,TGTGCCAGCAGCGTAGTGGGAGCGCCGAGCTCCTACAATGAGCAGTTCTTC
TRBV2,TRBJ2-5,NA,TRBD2,CASSGGTRSETQYF,TGTGCCAGCAGTGGGGGGACTAGATCAGAGACCCAGTACTTC
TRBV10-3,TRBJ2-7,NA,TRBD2,CAISEQASGYEQYF,TGTGCCATCAGTGAGCAGGCTAGCGGGTACGAGCAGTACTTC
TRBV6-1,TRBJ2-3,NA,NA,CASSVPTLESPQYF,TGTGCCAGCAGTGTTCCTACCCTAGAATCTCCGCAGTATTTT
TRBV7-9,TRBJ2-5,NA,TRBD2,CASSLAEGAWTSGQETQYF,TGTGCCAGCAGCTTAGCTGAGGGGGCGTGGACTAGCGGCCAAGAGACCCAGTACTTC
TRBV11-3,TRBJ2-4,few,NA,CASSPHEGPLIKNIQYF,TGTGCCAGCAGCCCCCATGAGGGCCCCCTAATCAAAAACATTCAGTACTTC
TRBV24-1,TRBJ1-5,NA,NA,CATSAAFNQPQHF,TGTGCCACCTCAGCAGCGTTCAATCAGCCCCAGCATTTT
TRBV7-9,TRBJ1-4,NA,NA,CASSLATGWEEKLFF,TGTGCCAGCAGCTTGGCTACAGGGTGGGAAGAAAAACTGTTTTTT
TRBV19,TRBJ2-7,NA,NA,CASSLAGDSIYEQYF,TGTGCCAGTAGCCTAGCAGGCGACAGTATCTACGAGCAGTACTTC
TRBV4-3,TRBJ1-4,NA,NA,CASSPHGAGSNEKLFF,TGCGCCAGCAGCCCCCACGGGGCGGGTAGTAATGAAAAACTGTTTTTT
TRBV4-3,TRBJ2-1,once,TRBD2,CASSQDLTGGHNEQFF,TGCGCCAGCAGCCAGGATTTAACGGGAGGGCACAATGAGCAGTTCTTC
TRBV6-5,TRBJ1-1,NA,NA,CASGPAKNTEAFF,TGTGCCAGCGGGCCGGCCAAGAACACTGAAGCTTTCTTT
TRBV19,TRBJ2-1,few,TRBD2,CASSRLAGDSYNEQFF,TGTGCCAGTAGTAGACTAGCGGGAGACTCCTACAATGAGCAGTTCTTC
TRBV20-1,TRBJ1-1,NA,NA,CSARGGGTEAFF,TGCAGTGCTAGAGGGGGTGGAACCGAAGCTTTCTTT
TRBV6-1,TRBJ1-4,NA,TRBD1,CASSEAGQGLANEKLFF,TGTGCCAGCAGTGAAGCTGGACAGGGTCTAGCTAATGAAAAACTGTTTTTT
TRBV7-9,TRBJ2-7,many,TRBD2,CASSPALAGESYEQYF,TGTGCCAGCAGCCCTGCACTAGCGGGAGAGTCCTACGAGCAGTACTTC
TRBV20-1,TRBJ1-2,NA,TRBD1,CRVGGGGYGYTF,TGCAGGGTTGGAGGGGGCGGGTATGGCTACACCTTC
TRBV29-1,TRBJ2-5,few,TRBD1,CSGVLSQGETQYF,TGCAGCGGGGTCCTTTCACAGGGGGAGACCCAGTACTTC
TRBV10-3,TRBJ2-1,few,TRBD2,CAIRESGSDYNEQFF,TGTGCCATCAGAGAAAGCGGGAGCGACTACAATGAGCAGTTCTTC
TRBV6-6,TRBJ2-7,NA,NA,CAIQDILGNEQYF,TGTGCTATACAGGACATTCTTGGGAACGAGCAGTACTTC
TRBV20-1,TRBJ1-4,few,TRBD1,CSARDHRGDNEKLFF,TGCAGTGCTAGAGATCACAGGGGTGATAATGAAAAACTGTTTTTT
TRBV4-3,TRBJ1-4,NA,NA,CASSQDFWTNEKLFF,TGCGCCAGCAGCCAAGATTTCTGGACAAATGAAAAACTGTTTTTT
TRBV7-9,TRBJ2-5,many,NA,CASSPNTGLTLGETQYF,TGTGCCAGCAGCCCCAATACGGGACTGACACTGGGCGAGACCCAGTACTTC
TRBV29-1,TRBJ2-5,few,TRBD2,CSVGTRPETQYF,TGCAGCGTGGGGACTAGACCGGAGACCCAGTACTTC